Listed below are T cell receptor beta chains from one sample, sequenced in a study of shared clonotypes between healthy human individuals. The protocol was immunoSEQ multiplex PCR, while the TCRdb copy is restricted to in-frame clones and leaves out a portion. The table shows a few million clones, with more than 90% occurring only once. Sample: naive CD4+ T cells sorted from blood. These receptors all come from a man aged 18-30 years in good health. CDR3s include the opening cysteine and the closing phenylalanine or tryptophan. Fields, in order: clone size, D gene, J gene, V gene, CDR3 DNA, CDR3 protein. A D gene is named only where the DNA matches it firmly. Some rows mark clone size as missing; the rest say once, few, many or name a class of expanded clone.

abundance: -
d_gene: -
j_gene: TRBJ2-1
v_gene: TRBV6-5
CDR3nt: TGTGCCAGCAGTACCCCAGGGGTGGGGGCCAATGAGCAGTTCTTC
CDR3aa: CASSTPGVGANEQFF

abundance: -
d_gene: TRBD1
j_gene: TRBJ2-5
v_gene: TRBV6-1
CDR3nt: TGTGCCAGCAGTTTTTCCACAGGGGTAGGAGAGACCCAGTACTTC
CDR3aa: CASSFSTGVGETQYF

abundance: -
d_gene: TRBD1
j_gene: TRBJ1-5
v_gene: TRBV6-1
CDR3nt: TGTGCCAGCACTAGACAGGGAAAAGGCAATCAGCCCCAGCATTTT
CDR3aa: CASTRQGKGNQPQHF

abundance: -
d_gene: TRBD2
j_gene: TRBJ2-5
v_gene: TRBV19
CDR3nt: TGTGCCAGTAGTGGGACTAGCCTATGGGGGCGTGGAGAGACCCAGTACTTC
CDR3aa: CASSGTSLWGRGETQYF

abundance: -
d_gene: TRBD1
j_gene: TRBJ1-1
v_gene: TRBV6-1
CDR3nt: TGTGCCAGCACCCAGGGGGCTATGAACACTGAAGCTTTCTTT
CDR3aa: CASTQGAMNTEAFF

abundance: -
d_gene: TRBD1
j_gene: TRBJ2-5
v_gene: TRBV5-1
CDR3nt: TGCGCCAGCAGCTTGGCAGGACAGGGAGAGACCCAGTACTTC
CDR3aa: CASSLAGQGETQYF

abundance: -
d_gene: -
j_gene: TRBJ2-5
v_gene: TRBV27
CDR3nt: TGTGCCAGCAGCCTCCTAGCGAGTCCAGAGACCCAGTACTTC
CDR3aa: CASSLLASPETQYF

abundance: -
d_gene: TRBD1
j_gene: TRBJ2-3
v_gene: TRBV5-4
CDR3nt: TGTGCCAGCAGCTGGGAATGGGGGGACAGGAGCCTTTCTAGCACAGATACGCAGTATTTT
CDR3aa: CASSWEWGDRSLSSTDTQYF

abundance: -
d_gene: TRBD2
j_gene: TRBJ2-7
v_gene: TRBV27
CDR3nt: TGTGCCAGCAGCCGATCGCCCCGGGGGGGCTCCTACGAGCAGTACTTC
CDR3aa: CASSRSPRGGSYEQYF

abundance: -
d_gene: -
j_gene: TRBJ1-1
v_gene: TRBV5-1
CDR3nt: TGCGCCAGCAGCGGACAGATGAACACTGAAGCTTTCTTT
CDR3aa: CASSGQMNTEAFF

abundance: few
d_gene: TRBD2
j_gene: TRBJ2-2
v_gene: TRBV25-1
CDR3nt: TGTGCCAGCAGTGTAGCGGGAGGGGGAACCGGGGAGCTGTTTTTT
CDR3aa: CASSVAGGGTGELFF

abundance: -
d_gene: -
j_gene: TRBJ2-5
v_gene: TRBV5-1
CDR3nt: TGCGCCAGCCTTGTGAAAGAGACCCAGTACTTC
CDR3aa: CASLVKETQYF

abundance: -
d_gene: -
j_gene: TRBJ1-5
v_gene: TRBV5-1
CDR3nt: TGCGCCAGCAGCTCTCAGGGACTCTTCCAGCCCCAGCATTTT
CDR3aa: CASSSQGLFQPQHF

abundance: -
d_gene: -
j_gene: TRBJ1-4
v_gene: TRBV18
CDR3nt: TGTGCCAGCTCAGCAGGGACATCACAAGGGGAAAAACTGTTTTTT
CDR3aa: CASSAGTSQGEKLFF

abundance: few
d_gene: TRBD1
j_gene: TRBJ2-7
v_gene: TRBV6-1
CDR3nt: TGTGCCAGCAGTGACCGACAGGGTCGGGTTTACGAGCAGTACTTC
CDR3aa: CASSDRQGRVYEQYF

abundance: -
d_gene: -
j_gene: TRBJ1-3
v_gene: TRBV5-4
CDR3nt: TGTGCCAGCAGCTCCGGACAGTCCTCTGGAAACACCATATATTTT
CDR3aa: CASSSGQSSGNTIYF

abundance: -
d_gene: -
j_gene: TRBJ1-2
v_gene: TRBV6-1
CDR3nt: TGTGCCAGCAGTGAATCTTTGGCTAACTATGGCTACACCTTC
CDR3aa: CASSESLANYGYTF

abundance: -
d_gene: TRBD1
j_gene: TRBJ1-4
v_gene: TRBV5-1
CDR3nt: TGCGCCAGCAGCTGGACAGGAGTGGGAGGAGAAAAACTGTTTTTT
CDR3aa: CASSWTGVGGEKLFF

abundance: -
d_gene: -
j_gene: TRBJ2-1
v_gene: TRBV5-1
CDR3nt: TGCGCCAGCAGCATAGACTCTGGGAAGTACAATGAGCAGTTCTTC
CDR3aa: CASSIDSGKYNEQFF

abundance: -
d_gene: -
j_gene: TRBJ1-4
v_gene: TRBV4-1
CDR3nt: TGCGCCAGCAGCCAAGAAGGGCTGGTTAGCGAAAAACTGTTTTTT
CDR3aa: CASSQEGLVSEKLFF

abundance: -
d_gene: TRBD1
j_gene: TRBJ1-2
v_gene: TRBV4-3
CDR3nt: TGCGCCAGCAGCCAAAGGGGAACGTATCAGGGGGAATATGGCTACACCTTC
CDR3aa: CASSQRGTYQGEYGYTF

abundance: -
d_gene: TRBD1
j_gene: TRBJ1-6
v_gene: TRBV10-3
CDR3nt: TGTGCCATCAGTGACCCGGGACAGGGGAAGGATTCACCCCTCCACTTT
CDR3aa: CAISDPGQGKDSPLHF

abundance: -
d_gene: -
j_gene: TRBJ1-1
v_gene: TRBV4-1
CDR3nt: TGCGCCAGCAGCCCTCCCTCGGGTCAGGGGAGGGGGAACACTGAAGCTTTCTTT
CDR3aa: CASSPPSGQGRGNTEAFF

abundance: -
d_gene: TRBD2
j_gene: TRBJ2-2
v_gene: TRBV6-1
CDR3nt: TGTGCCAGCAAACAAGGCAGCGGGGGATCGGGGGAGCTGTTTTTT
CDR3aa: CASKQGSGGSGELFF

abundance: once
d_gene: -
j_gene: TRBJ1-6
v_gene: TRBV9
CDR3nt: TGTGCCAGCCAGGGGCAATCGAAGAATTCACCCCTCCACTTT
CDR3aa: CASQGQSKNSPLHF

abundance: -
d_gene: -
j_gene: TRBJ2-3
v_gene: TRBV4-3
CDR3nt: TGCGCCAGCAGCCAAGATGGGACTTCCGGCCCTAGCACAGATACGCAGTATTTT
CDR3aa: CASSQDGTSGPSTDTQYF

abundance: few
d_gene: -
j_gene: TRBJ2-5
v_gene: TRBV10-3
CDR3nt: TGTGCCATCAGTGACGGCAGCCAAGAGACCCAGTACTTC
CDR3aa: CAISDGSQETQYF

abundance: -
d_gene: -
j_gene: TRBJ1-5
v_gene: TRBV19
CDR3nt: TGTGCCAGTAGTATGTATCTGAGCAATCAGCCCCAGCATTTT
CDR3aa: CASSMYLSNQPQHF

abundance: -
d_gene: -
j_gene: TRBJ2-7
v_gene: TRBV30
CDR3nt: TGTGCCTGGAGTGTAGTACAGACTTCCTACGAGCAGTACTTC
CDR3aa: CAWSVVQTSYEQYF

abundance: -
d_gene: TRBD2
j_gene: TRBJ2-7
v_gene: TRBV18
CDR3nt: TGTGCCAGCTCACTTATTAGCGGGAGTAAAAACTACGAGCAGTACTTC
CDR3aa: CASSLISGSKNYEQYF

abundance: -
d_gene: -
j_gene: TRBJ2-7
v_gene: TRBV14
CDR3nt: TGTGCCAGCAGCCAAGAGGGCTACGAGCAGTACTTC
CDR3aa: CASSQEGYEQYF

abundance: -
d_gene: -
j_gene: TRBJ1-6
v_gene: TRBV2
CDR3nt: TGTGCCAGCAGACCCAGGGAACGGGGTAATTCACCCCTCCACTTT
CDR3aa: CASRPRERGNSPLHF

abundance: -
d_gene: TRBD1
j_gene: TRBJ1-5
v_gene: TRBV19
CDR3nt: TGTGCCAGTAGTTCGGACAGGAATAGCAATCAGCCCCAGCATTTT
CDR3aa: CASSSDRNSNQPQHF

abundance: -
d_gene: -
j_gene: TRBJ2-3
v_gene: TRBV14
CDR3nt: TGTGCCAGCAGCCAAGGTTATGGCACAGATACGCAGTATTTT
CDR3aa: CASSQGYGTDTQYF

abundance: -
d_gene: -
j_gene: TRBJ2-1
v_gene: TRBV9
CDR3nt: TGTGCCAGCAGCGACCCCAAGGACCGGAACTCCTACAATGAGCAGTTCTTC
CDR3aa: CASSDPKDRNSYNEQFF

abundance: -
d_gene: -
j_gene: TRBJ2-5
v_gene: TRBV20-1
CDR3nt: TGCAGTGCTATGGTGCTGGAGACCCAGTACTTC
CDR3aa: CSAMVLETQYF

abundance: -
d_gene: -
j_gene: TRBJ1-4
v_gene: TRBV19
CDR3nt: TGTGCCAGTAGAACCTGGGCCGCCGGAACTGAAAAACTGTTTTTT
CDR3aa: CASRTWAAGTEKLFF